A selection of T cell receptor beta chains follows, all from one sample in a study of blood T cell repertoires in COVID-19. Here immunoSEQ multiplex PCR was the method, and the copy in TCRdb shows in-frame clones only, minus some. The repertoire has about 44,000 clones, around 94% of them found once; the top ten carry roughly 0.35%. The sequenced sample consisted of peripheral blood. These receptors all stem from a man aged 45 to 65 with COVID-19, enrolled during active disease. The conserved cysteine and the conserved F or W are not part of the CDR3 here. D genes are given only for firm matches.

D gene	V gene	J gene	CDR3 protein
TRBD2	TRBV6-5	TRBJ2-1	ASSPWGGRNEQF
.	TRBV6-1	TRBJ2-4	ASSEAGADKNIQY
.	TRBV7-2	TRBJ1-4	ASSPSGEKLF
.	TRBV11-2	TRBJ2-5	ASSLRLYQETQY
.	TRBV10-2	TRBJ1-2	ASSEARGYYGYT
.	TRBV12-3/TRBV12-4	TRBJ2-3	ASSWDSPDTQY
.	TRBV7-2	TRBJ1-5	ASSLARYSNQPQH
.	TRBV4-2	TRBJ2-3	ASSLNGGTDTQY
TRBD1	TRBV19	TRBJ1-2	ASSETGGGGYGYT
.	TRBV27	TRBJ2-2	ASSFTGFGELF
.	TRBV4-1	TRBJ2-2	ASRARETAGELF
TRBD2	TRBV10-3	TRBJ2-2	AITAGLAGGETGELF
.	TRBV28	TRBJ2-5	ASSSGGPLQY
.	TRBV19	TRBJ1-5	ASSYRQVAGSNQPQH
TRBD1	TRBV5-5	TRBJ1-1	ASSRAGQGMNTEAF
TRBD1	TRBV6-5	TRBJ1-5	ASRRTGDVNQPQH
TRBD1	TRBV19	TRBJ2-2	ASTQPGTGRTGELF
.	TRBV7-9	TRBJ1-4	ASSAPRGGNEKLF
.	TRBV4-1	TRBJ2-2	ASSPGAPAVFKNTGELF
.	TRBV10-3	TRBJ1-5	AISDATPGNQPQH
TRBD1	TRBV29-1	TRBJ1-1	SVEVSGQKNTEAF
TRBD1	TRBV2	TRBJ1-4	ASSGQGVIGEKLF
TRBD1	TRBV4-1	TRBJ2-1	ASSQLGTGYWNEQF
.	TRBV18	TRBJ1-1	ASSPRTPSGVTEAF
TRBD2	TRBV5-4	TRBJ2-1	ASSPGTSGISYNEQF